Following are 25 T cell receptor beta chains from one sample sequenced in a study of CD8 T cells in ankylosing spondylitis. Antigens of these TCRs are unknown. Study-level points and caveats: Characteristic of ankylosing spondylitis blood, it appeared, was a TCR beta motif comprising eight highly homologous variants.

A single record per CDR3 protein comes from TCRdb applying MiXCR to the 5' RACE reads. Of 100,000 or so distinct CDR3 sequences listed, approximately 9.6% are singletons. The sequenced material came from blood, either unsorted or a sorted T cell fraction (not recorded which). These receptors were taken from a male donor with ankylosing spondylitis.

This clonotype was detected ten times or more. The chain is built from TRBV29-1 and TRBJ2-1; a weak D match, TRBD1 (6 bases). This CDR3 contains 14 residues. The V end was cut by 3 bases, the J end by 0 bases, with 9 bases between. CDR1 is SQVTM, CDR2 ANQGSEA, per germline. The CDR3 protein is CSVEGRGSYNEQFF. CDR3 sequence (DNA): TGCAGCGTTGAGGGCAGGGGCTCCTACAATGAGCAGTTCTTC.

The chain recombines TRBV5-6 with TRBJ2-1; D perhaps matches TRBD1 (6 bases). CDR1 is SGHDT, CDR2 YYEEEE, per germline. This CDR3 is built from 16 residues. Trimming took off 3 bases at V and 6 bases at J, with 19 bases between the two ends. CDR3 in DNA: TGTGCCAGCAGCTCATTAGATCTGGACAGTCGCAATGAGCAGTTCTTC. This translates into CASSSLDLDSRNEQFF.

The sample holds many counts of this clonotype. The chain recombines TRBV12-3 or TRBV12-4 with TRBJ2-1; 7 bases align to TRBD2. This CDR3 has 15 amino acids. The trim removed 3 bases at V and 5 bases at J, leaving 7 bases unmatched. The CDR3 spells CASSFPSGAHNEQFF. CDR3 DNA: TGTGCCAGCAGTTTTCCTAGCGGAGCCCACAATGAGCAGTTCTTC.

At least ten counts were recorded for this clonotype. The chain links TRBV28 to TRBJ2-7, with TRBD1 matching over 8 bases. This CDR3 is built from 14 residues. V dropped 5 bases and J dropped 3; count of bases not matched to a gene: 6. The germline CDR1 and CDR2 sequences are MDHEN and SYDVKM. CDR3 amino acids: CASSTWTGNYEQYV. The CDR3 DNA follows: TGTGCCAGCAGTACTTGGACAGGGAACTACGAGCAGTACGTC.

V and J are TRBV12-3 or TRBV12-4 and TRBJ2-3; 9 nucleotides align to TRBD2. This CDR3 contains 20 residues. The junction had 17 bases not matched to a gene; V was cut back by 3 bases and J by 1 base. The CDR3 coding sequence is TGTGCCAGCAGTTTTACCGGACTAGCGCAAGACTCAGTACGCACAGATACGCAGTATTTT. It yields the protein CASSFTGLAQDSVRTDTQYF.

This clonotype was detected many times. The chain couples TRBV10-3 to TRBJ1-1, with a weak D call TRBD1 (6 bases). Trimming cost V 3 bases and J 0 bases, with 11 bases left between them. The germline V gene encodes CDR1 ENHRY and CDR2 SYGVKD. The CDR3 has 15 residues. The CDR3: CAISDGGHLNTEAFF. In DNA, the CDR3 is TGTGCCATCAGTGACGGGGGACATCTGAACACTGAAGCTTTCTTT.

This clonotype has at least ten counts. The chain's CDR3 is CSGTSPTGELFF. The CDR3 DNA follows: TGCAGCGGAACCTCCCCCACCGGGGAGCTGTTTTTT. The gene calls are TRBV29-1 and TRBJ2-2; D remains ambiguous. The germline V gene encodes CDR1 SQVTM and CDR2 ANQGSEA. CDR3 size: 12 residues. Trimming pared 7 bases from V and 4 bases from J, leaving 10 bases between.

This clonotype was seen a handful of times. CDR3 nucleotides: TGTGCCAGCAGCTTACAGAATGAAAAACTGTTTTTT. Translation gives CASSLQNEKLFF. The chain links TRBV7-9 to TRBJ1-4; D is uncertain. V dropped 2 bases and J dropped 5 bases, with 3 bases sitting between them. Germline V gene lookup returns CDR1 SEHNR and CDR2 FQNEAQ (reference sequence). The CDR3 is 12 residues long.

This clonotype has ten or more counts. V usage is TRBV27 and J usage is TRBJ1-4; TRBD1 might be the D (6 bases). The V end was cut by 5 bases, the J end by 8 bases, with 18 bases between. CDR1 is MNHEY, CDR2 SMNVEV, per germline (reference sequence). The CDR3 sequence is 15 residues long. The CDR3 loop is CASSGSTGLGEKLFF. The CDR3 region has the DNA TGTGCCAGCAGTGGGTCGACAGGTCTGGGCGAAAAACTGTTTTTT.

This clonotype appeared many times. The chain links TRBV27 to TRBJ2-1; 9 bases match TRBD2. This CDR3 has 16 amino acids. V lost 5 bases to trimming and J lost 8 bases; unmatched junction nucleotides: 13. Germline CDR1 is MNHEY and CDR2 is SMNVEV (reference sequence). The CDR3 DNA reads as TGTGCCAGCAGTCCCTTATGGGCGGGAGGGCCAGATGAGCAGTTCTTC. This sequence encodes CASSPLWAGGPDEQFF.

The V call is TRBV20-1, the J call TRBJ2-3, with TRBD2 identical over 8 bases. The CDR3 runs to 14 residues. J lost 2 bases, V lost 6 bases, and 7 bases had no gene match. Germline CDR1 and CDR2: DFQATT and SNEGSKA (reference sequence). CDR3: CSAIGLAVTDTQYF. For the CDR3, the DNA is TGCAGTGCAATAGGACTAGCAGTCACAGATACGCAGTATTTT.

This clonotype was seen a handful of times. The chain joins TRBV27 to TRBJ2-2; D gene uncertain. The V and J ends lost 9 bases and 2 bases respectively, with 10 bases between them. The CDR3 runs 13 residues. The germline V gene has CDR1 MNHEY and CDR2 SMNVEV (reference sequence). CDR3 amino acids: CASRIYNTGELFF. The CDR3 DNA sequence: TGTGCCAGTCGGATTTATAACACCGGGGAGCTGTTTTTT.

In its sample, this clonotype was seen many times. CDR3 sequence (DNA): TGTGCCACGGGGGGGGTATCCTACAATGAGCAGTTCTTC. It specifies CATGGVSYNEQFF. The rearrangement joins TRBV24-1 to TRBJ2-1; TRBD2 matches 7 bases. Trimming took 10 bases from V and 1 from J; bases not matched to a gene: 3. Germline CDR1 and CDR2: KGHDR and SFDVKD. The CDR3 covers 13 residues.

This chain uses TRBV20-1 with TRBJ1-4; D is undetermined. Trimming left V 3 bases short and J 11 bases short, with 13 bases between. CDR1 is DFQATT and CDR2 is SNEGSKA in the germline V gene (reference sequence). The CDR3 is 12 residues long. The CDR3 DNA sequence: TGCAGTGCTAGTTTTCCCGACTCTAAACTGTTTTTT. Amino acids: CSASFPDSKLFF.

This clonotype appeared many times. The gene calls are TRBV10-3 and TRBJ1-1; D unresolved. V was shortened by 4 bases and J by 1 base, with 4 bases between the two germline ends. CDR1 and CDR2 from the germline V gene are ENHRY and SYGVKD. This CDR3 has 12 amino acids. The chain's CDR3 is CAISGENTEAFF. CDR3 sequence (DNA): TGTGCCATCAGTGGTGAGAACACTGAAGCTTTCTTT.

The chain uses TRBV12-3 or TRBV12-4 and TRBJ1-1; possibly TRBD1 for D (5 bases). V was cut by 4 bases and J by 4 bases, with 13 bases left in between. The CDR3 consists of 14 residues. As DNA, the CDR3 is TGTGCCAGCAGTTCGGACAAGCTCATCACTGAAGCTTTCTTT. Translation: CASSSDKLITEAFF.

Worth noting for this clonotype: Possible read error: a much larger clone is one base away. J is TRBJ1-3 and V is TRBV4-1; a possible D gene is TRBD1 (5 bases). The CDR3 is 13 amino acids. Trimming shortened V by 1 base and J by 12 bases, and 13 bases separated the two germline ends. Germline assignment: CDR1 MGHRA and CDR2 YSYEKL. The CDR3 is CASSQGGLDIIYF. In DNA form, the CDR3 reads TGCGCCAGCAGCCAAGGCGGATTGGACATCATATATTTT.

In nucleotides, the CDR3 is TGTGCCTGGATCGACGGGTGGGAAGGAGCTTTCTTT. Translating it yields CAWIDGWEGAFF. The chain couples TRBV30 to TRBJ1-1; D is undetermined. Trimming took 4 bases from V and 10 from J, leaving 16 bases between them. Germline V gene lookup returns CDR1 GTSNPN and CDR2 SVGIG (reference sequence). The CDR3 covers 12 residues.

This clonotype was counted between two and nine times. The J gene is TRBJ2-7, the V gene TRBV12-3 or TRBV12-4; TRBD2 is a possible D gene (7 bases). V dropped 4 bases and J dropped 6 bases, with 16 bases sitting between them. The CDR3 length is 14 residues. The CDR3 is CASSWGGGRGEQYV. The CDR3 DNA is TGTGCCAGCAGTTGGGGGGGCGGGAGAGGCGAGCAGTACGTC.

This clonotype has just a few counts. This rearrangement joins TRBV2 to TRBJ2-5, with TRBD2 matching over 12 bases. There are 14 residues in the CDR3. Looked up from germline, CDR1 is SNHLY and CDR2 is FYNNEI. The junction had 2 bases not matched to a gene; V was cut back by 6 bases and J by 3 bases. The CDR3 bases are TGTGCCAGCAGAAGACTAGCGGGAGAAGAGACCCAGTACTTC. Protein: CASRRLAGEETQYF. Supplemented by reference TRBV2 and TRBJ2-5, the full variable domain reads EPEVTQTPSHQVTQMGQEVILRCVPISNHLYFYWYRQILGQKVEFLVSFYNNEISEKSEIFDDQFSVERPDGSNFTLKIRSTKLEDSAMYFCASRRLAGEETQYFGPGTRLLVL.

The J gene is TRBJ2-1, the V gene TRBV9; no clear D gene. Trimming removed 0 bases from V and 0 bases from J, with 10 bases in between. Per germline, CDR1 SGDLS and CDR2 YYNGEE. The CDR3 has 16 residues. The CDR3 DNA follows: TGTGCCAGCAGCGTAGGAGGCGGTAGCTCCTACAATGAGCAGTTCTTC. Protein product: CASSVGGGSSYNEQFF.

This clonotype was detected ten times or more. The chain couples TRBV12-3 or TRBV12-4 to TRBJ2-1; TRBD2 is a possible D gene (6 bases). This CDR3 is built from 15 residues. V shed 5 bases and J shed 3 bases, with 14 bases lying between them. CDR3 sequence (DNA): TGTGCCAGCAGTCCCCCGGAGGGAGGCTACAATGAGCAGTTCTTC. Amino acids: CASSPPEGGYNEQFF.

This clonotype occurred a few times. The chain recombines TRBV6-1 with TRBJ1-1; D unclear. Trimming removed 4 bases at V and 0 bases at J, with 6 bases between. This CDR3 spans 13 amino acids. CDR1 and CDR2 from the germline V gene are MNHNS and SASEGT. For the CDR3, the DNA is TGTGCCAGCAGTGTAGTTATGAACACTGAAGCTTTCTTT. Protein product: CASSVVMNTEAFF.

The table lists this clonotype with a few counts. The J gene is TRBJ2-3, the V gene TRBV24-1; D perhaps matches TRBD2 (6 bases). The ends were cut back, 3 bases at V and 3 bases at J, with 12 bases in the middle. The CDR3 length is 15 residues. Germline V gene sequence: CDR1 KGHDR, CDR2 SFDVKD. CDR3 coding DNA: TGTGCCACCAGTGATATTCTCGGGAGTACAGATACGCAGTATTTT. Residues: CATSDILGSTDTQYF.

This clonotype showed up just a few times. The V and J genes are TRBV6-5 and TRBJ2-3; D unresolved. The germline CDR1 and CDR2 sequences are MNHEY and SVGAGI. With 3 bases removed from V and 1 base from J, the gap between germline ends came to 11 bases. The CDR3 length is 15 residues. In DNA form, the CDR3 reads TGTGCCAGCAGTTATAGAGCGTCCGGCACAGATACGCAGTATTTT. This sequence encodes CASSYRASGTDTQYF.